The 14 T cell receptor beta chains in this list originate from one sample, sequenced in a study of blood T cell repertoires in COVID-19. Clones were sequenced by immunoSEQ multiplex PCR, and TCRdb holds only the in-frame ones, with some missing. Of 99,000 or so clones in the sample, roughly 83% were seen once. Sequencing input: peripheral blood. The receptors here all came from a woman of 80 years or more with active or convalescent COVID-19.

The rearrangement joins TRBV27 to TRBJ2-7; D perhaps matches TRBD1 (6 bases). CDR3 size: 16 residues. CDR1 and CDR2 from the germline V gene are MNHEY and SMNVEV (reference sequence). V lost 5 bases and J 2 bases, leaving 19 bases between the germline ends. The CDR3 DNA reads TGTGCCAGCAGTCCACTGGACAGAGGGAGAACCTACGAGCAGTACTTC. Its translation: CASSPLDRGRTYEQYF.

CDR3 nucleotide sequence: TGTGCCAGCAGCTTCCGGACAGGGATGAACACTGAAGCTTTCTTT. Residues: CASSFRTGMNTEAFF. The chain links TRBV5-4 to TRBJ1-1; 8 bases align to TRBD1. This CDR3 comprises 15 residues. Losses at the gene ends were 2 bases for V and 0 bases for J; bases not matched to a gene: 3. Germline-derived CDR1 and CDR2 are SGHNT and YYREEE (reference sequence). The full variable domain, completed using reference TRBV5-4 and TRBJ1-1, is ETGVTQSPTHLIKTRGQQVTLRCSSQSGHNTVSWYQQALGQGPQFIFQYYREEENGRGNFPPRFSGLQFPNYSSELNVNALELDDSALYLCASSFRTGMNTEAFFGQGTRLTVV.

Details on this clone: At one end the junction does not follow the germline gene, possibly because of a read error. This sequence joins TRBV28 and TRBJ2-1, with 15 bases lining up with TRBD2. The V gene's germline CDR1 is MDHEN and CDR2 SYDVKM. This CDR3 region has 16 residues. The CDR3 DNA is TGTGCCAGCAGTTCACGGACCCCGGGACTAGCGGGAGGTAAGGTCTTC. Protein product: CASSSRTPGLAGGKVF.

This sequence joins TRBV19 and TRBJ2-7, with 7 nucleotides matching TRBD1. The germline V gene has CDR1 LNHDA and CDR2 SQIVND (reference sequence). V shed 6 bases, J shed 0 bases, and the junction held 14 bases outside the gene matches. The length of the CDR3 is 17 residues. The CDR3 DNA follows: TGTGCCAGTAGAGGGGGACCCGGACAGGCGAGCTCCTACGAGCAGTACTTC. Translated, it gives CASRGGPGQASSYEQYF.

This rearrangement joins TRBV18 to TRBJ2-7, with D possibly matching TRBD2 (5 bases). This CDR3 spans 13 amino acids. Germline V CDR1 and CDR2: KGHSH, LQKENI. With 3 bases removed from V and 3 bases from J, the gap between germline ends came to 9 bases. This chain's CDR3 is CASSPGVGYEQYF. For the CDR3, the DNA is TGTGCCAGCTCACCGGGAGTCGGCTACGAGCAGTACTTC.

V usage is TRBV5-1 and J usage is TRBJ2-7; 8 bases are shared with TRBD1. J was trimmed by 1 base and V by 3 bases; bases with no gene match: 3. The germline V gene encodes CDR1 SGHRS and CDR2 YFSETQ. This CDR3 spans 14 amino acids. The DNA of the CDR3 is TGCGCCAGCAGCTCGGGACAGGCTTCCTACGAGCAGTACTTC. As protein: CASSSGQASYEQYF.

The rearrangement uses TRBV7-9 and TRBJ1-2; D is possibly TRBD1 (6 bases). CDR3 length: 13 amino acids. Trimming removed 5 bases from V and 3 bases from J, with 10 bases in between. Germline CDR1 SEHNR, CDR2 FQNEAQ (reference sequence). The CDR3 loop is CASSPTGDYGYTF. CDR3 in DNA: TGTGCCAGCAGCCCGACAGGCGACTATGGCTACACCTTC.

As concerns this clone: This specimen includes other DNA sequences encoding the same CDR3. The chain joins TRBV11-2 to TRBJ2-1; 7 bases are a match to TRBD2. The CDR3 runs to 13 residues. With 1 base clipped from V and 7 bases from J, the junction kept 1 base outside the gene matches. Germline lookup yields CDR1 SGHAT and CDR2 FQNNGV. Here the CDR3 reads CASSLAGGNEQFF. The CDR3 nucleotides read TGTGCCAGCAGCTTAGCGGGAGGAAATGAGCAGTTCTTC.

The chain has TRBV18 and TRBJ2-5; D remains unclear. Germline CDR1 KGHSH, CDR2 LQKENI. V was cut by 0 bases and J by 4 bases, with 6 bases left in between. The CDR3 covers 13 residues. CDR3: CASSPPSRETQYF. Written as DNA, the CDR3 is TGTGCCAGCTCACCACCGTCGCGAGAGACCCAGTACTTC. The whole variable domain, remainder taken from reference TRBV18 and TRBJ2-5, is NAGVMQNPRHLVRRRGQEARLRCSPMKGHSHVYWYRQLPEEGLKFMVYLQKENIIDESGMPKERFSAEFPKEGPSILRIQQVVRGDSAAYFCASSPPSRETQYFGPGTRLLVL.

The J gene is TRBJ1-6, the V gene TRBV28, with unresolved D. This CDR3 has 14 residues. Germline CDR1 and CDR2: MDHEN and SYDVKM. V lost 1 base and J 11 bases, leaving 12 bases between the germline ends. The CDR3 loop is CASSLYRERTPLHF. The CDR3 DNA is TGTGCCAGCAGTTTATACCGAGAAAGAACACCCCTCCACTTT.

J is TRBJ2-7 and V is TRBV27, with TRBD2 matching 9 bases. This CDR3 region has 13 residues. CDR1 is MNHEY, CDR2 SMNVEV, per germline (reference sequence). J was trimmed by 5 bases and V by 6 bases; bases with no gene match: 5. In nucleotides, the CDR3 is TGTGCCAGCAGGAAAGCGGGAGGAAACGAGCAGTACTTC. Translating it yields CASRKAGGNEQYF.

The CDR3 DNA is TGTGCCAGCAGTCTGACAGGGATGGCTGACAATGAGCAGTTCTTC. Its protein is CASSLTGMADNEQFF. The chain combines TRBV6-5 with TRBJ2-1; 7 bases map to TRBD1. Germline loops: CDR1 MNHEY, CDR2 SVGAGI. Losses at the gene ends were 5 bases for V and 5 bases for J; bases not matched to a gene: 9. CDR3 length: 15 amino acids.

The V gene is TRBV27, the J gene TRBJ2-1; D uncertain. V lost 3 bases to trimming and J lost 8 bases, with 14 bases between them. In germline, CDR1 is MNHEY, CDR2 SMNVEV (reference sequence). This CDR3 has 14 residues. The CDR3 DNA follows: TGTGCCAGCAGTTTCTTGGGTATTACAGATGAGCAGTTCTTC. Amino acids: CASSFLGITDEQFF.

This sequence joins TRBV4-1 and TRBJ1-1; no reliable D call. Trimming stripped 1 base from V and 1 base from J, with 13 bases between. Germline V lookup: CDR1 MGHRA, CDR2 YSYEKL. The CDR3 consists of 16 residues. CDR3 residues: CASSQVSGMGNTEAFF. CDR3 nucleotide sequence: TGCGCCAGCAGCCAAGTATCGGGGATGGGGAACACTGAAGCTTTCTTT.